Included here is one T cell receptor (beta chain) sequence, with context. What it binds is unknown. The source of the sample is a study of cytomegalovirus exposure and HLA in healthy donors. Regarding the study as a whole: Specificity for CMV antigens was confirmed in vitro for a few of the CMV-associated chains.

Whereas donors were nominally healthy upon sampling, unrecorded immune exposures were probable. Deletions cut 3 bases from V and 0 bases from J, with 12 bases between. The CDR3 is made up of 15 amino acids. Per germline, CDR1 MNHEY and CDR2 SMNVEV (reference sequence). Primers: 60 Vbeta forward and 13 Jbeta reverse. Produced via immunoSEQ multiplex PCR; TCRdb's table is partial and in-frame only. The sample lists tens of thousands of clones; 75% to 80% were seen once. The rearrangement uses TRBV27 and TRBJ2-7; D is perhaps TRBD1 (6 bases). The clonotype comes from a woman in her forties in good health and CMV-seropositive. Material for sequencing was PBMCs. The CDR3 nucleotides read TGTGCCAGCAGTTTGACAGGCCGGAGCTCCTACGAGCAGTACTTC. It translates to CASSLTGRSSYEQYF.